This T cell receptor beta chain was captured in a study of regulatory T cells in long-lasting Graves disease (dated by TCRdb to about 2021). About the study as a whole: Newly diagnosed Graves' disease patients had taken antithyroid drugs for less than 3 months. Peripheral blood TCR sequencing and RNA sequencing compared persistent Graves' disease patients with newly diagnosed Graves' disease patients. The study was registered as a clinical trial and conducted in China. A total of some 35 samples underwent TCR sequencing, from around 13 patients with persistent Graves' disease and some 20 patients with newly diagnosed Graves' disease. Broader findings and caveats from the paper: The study examined only peripheral blood because the primary lesion, thyroid tissue, could not be accessed. A larger number of public clonotypes was shared among persistent patients (approximately 3,000) than among newly diagnosed patients (roughly 970). TRBV28, TRBJ1-2 and TRBJ2-5 were preferentially used in persistent disease, while TRBV20-1 and TRBJ2-1 were favored in newly diagnosed disease. Compared with newly diagnosed patients, persistent Graves' disease patients had lower TCR Shannon entropy and fewer highly expanded clones, which suggests clonal expansion. The small sample size was acknowledged by the authors as a limitation that may reduce accuracy. Sequencing and analysis were limited to the TCR beta chain.

The meaning of the sample's time point label: newly diagnosed GD, antithyroid drugs for less than 3 months. RNA was extracted from PBMCs in TRIzol for both TCR sequencing and RNA sequencing. The diagnosis of Graves' disease followed American Thyroid Association guidelines. Patients for the study were recruited at an endocrinology department in Xi'an, China. Each patient gave roughly 10 milliliters of peripheral blood, collected in an EDTA anticoagulant tube. Ficoll Paque Plus density gradient separation was used to isolate PBMCs, and no additional T cell sorting was done. An Agilent 2100 Bioanalyzer and agarose gel were used to assess RNA quality, and a NanoDrop 2000 was used to measure RNA concentration. This clonotype has at least ten counts. The target of this receptor is not known. The input lacks base qualities; no much larger clone sits a single base away. The V end loses 3 bases and the J end loses 4 bases, and a stretch of 9 bases separates them. The CDR3, from cysteine to phenylalanine, totals 13 residues. The DNA shown is the 39-base CDR3, in frame from base 1. From the germline V gene (reference sequence), CDR1 is SEHNR and CDR2 is FQNEAQ.

Library generation was performed with multiplex PCR. Sequencing instrument: Illumina HiSeq 4000. CDR3 regions were amplified by Arm-PCR with iRepertoire HTBI primers to construct TCR beta libraries. Before sequencing, the PCR products underwent gel purification. Turning to the authors' computational methods: Gene usage analysis of CDR3 amino acid clonotypes used the 60 to 75 TRBV and more than 13 TRBJ segments found across samples. COPE and FqMerger were used to merge filtered high-quality paired reads into contigs. Contigs were aligned with BLAST to IMGT TRBV, TRBD and TRBJ reference genes, and CDR3 was defined per IMGT. Any clonotype with a frequency above 0.1% was classified as a highly expanded clone. Shannon entropy served as the measure of repertoire diversity, while the Gini coefficient captured V-J evenness. A clonotype was considered public if more than one individual shared it. TCRdb trimmed public reads at Q25 via fastp, called clones via MiXCR and kept in-frame beta chains. CDR3 protein duplicates are merged, each entry listing the most common genes and DNA. The V and J calls, along with clone size, are taken from TCRdb and not from the paper's own processing. This sample lists 200,000 to 250,000 distinct CDR3 sequences; around 20% were detected once. In total, the top ten clones hold about 12% of the sample.

These same data were also listed under a study on T cells in Graves' hyperthyroidism and ophthalmopathy. As described in the second report: A patient counted as having stable Graves' hyperthyroidism if no progression to ophthalmopathy occurred over 18 months of follow-up. Hyperthyroidism patients were newly diagnosed, with disease duration under 2 months, and aged 18 to 65 years. Exclusion was applied to patients with uncontrolled infections, other autoimmune diseases, pregnancy or lactation. Diagnoses were established on the basis of clinical symptoms, serum thyroxine and TRAb, thyroid ultrasound, and orbital computed tomography. A first-round RT-PCR of the TCR CDR3 used the HTBI primer set with the Qiagen OneStep RT-PCR kit. Most expanded thyroid clonotypes (frequency above 0.001) were also detected in blood, suggesting blood repertoires may reflect thyroid immune responses. In cross-validation, a model built on a 13 V-J signature told ophthalmopathy apart from stable hyperthyroidism with 85% to 90% sensitivity and approximately 84% specificity, and in testing the same model reached 80%/75%. In validation, the model predicted progression to ophthalmopathy with just under 71% sensitivity and roughly 72% specificity, a median of around 6.6 months before onset. To identify TCR V-J signatures that set the groups apart, the researchers used a discovery cohort of 100 patients, made up of 43 with Graves' ophthalmopathy and 57 with stable Graves' hyperthyroidism. Whether ophthalmopathy could be predicted prospectively was tested in an independent validation cohort made up of under 20 hyperthyroidism patients plus 17 patients who later progressed to ophthalmopathy. For training and testing, the 80 to 100 patients in the discovery cohort were randomly divided in a 7:3 ratio. In roughly six Graves' hyperthyroidism patients, the study also compared T-cell repertoires from thyroid tissue with T-cell repertoires from blood. After sampling, hyperthyroidism patients received methimazole starting at 30 mg daily, and ophthalmopathy patients received high-dose intravenous methylprednisolone. A second multiplex PCR round built the libraries, followed by size selection and purification. The libraries were sequenced on an Illumina HiSeq2000 using paired-end 100 bp reads. SOAPnuke was used to process the raw data, throwing out any read that contained adapters or uncalled bases, had a mean Phred below 15, or lacked an exact constant-primer or identifier match. High-quality paired reads were merged with COPE v1.2.5, and unique nucleotide sequences were defined as clonotypes. Clonotypes were aligned to IMGT TRBV, TRBD and TRBJ reference segments using MiTCR v1.1. Only V-J combinations with frequency above 0.0001, covering about 99% of repertoires, were analysed. A TCS score was defined as the ratio between F50 (clonal expansion) and ExV (chaos), using BLOSUM62-based TCRdist between CDR3 peptides within each V-J. Welch's t-statistics and random forest reduced some 510 V-J features to 10 to 15, which were used in a naive Bayes classifier (R e1071). No statistical method was used to set the sample size in advance, and investigators knew the group allocation. The paper reports TCR Vbeta CDR3 sequencing of some 140 peripheral blood samples: fewer than 50 ophthalmopathy, fewer than 80 hyperthyroidism and around 17 progressor patients.

Recombination linked TRBV7-9 to TRBJ1-2, and perhaps TRBD1 as D gene, on 5 matching bases. The TCR sequence derives from a woman in her 30s with Graves disease. Donor details come from another sample of the same person, matched by shared clones. The starting material was peripheral blood mononuclear cells (PBMCs), obtained at new diagnosis, from a patient treated with antithyroid drugs. The CDR3 region has the sequence CASSFNQGYGYTF. Here is the DNA: TGTGCCAGCAGCTTTAATCAGGGCTATGGCTACACCTTC.